The clone carrying this TCR beta chain has a handful of counts. Its antigen is currently unknown. The data were taken from a study of T cell repertoires in cytomegalovirus infection. Findings and limits, study-wide: Totalled public TCR beta family frequency picked out people who carried CMV plus the relevant HLA.

The trim removed 5 bases at V and 0 bases at J, leaving 6 bases unmatched. CDR1 and CDR2 from the germline V gene are MNHGY and SAAAGT. The CDR3 is made up of 16 amino acids. One entry per CDR3 protein, called by TCRdb with MiXCR from the reads. The sample gives about 55,000 distinct CDR3 sequences, around 18% of which show up once; about 68% is in the top ten. This clonotype was sampled from a human donor in good health (CMV status not recorded). Some clones in this sample may be carry-over from other donors' samples. V is TRBV6-8 and J is TRBJ2-2; 7 bases map to TRBD1. The sequences come from CD8+ T cells from cultured PBMCs, collected from culture after CMV antigen stimulation. This CDR3 reads CASSKQGSANTGELFF. The CDR3 region has the DNA TGTGCCAGCAGTAAACAGGGGTCGGCGAACACCGGGGAGCTGTTTTTT.